This TCR beta chain was found in a study of Ad26.COV2.S vaccination and SARS-CoV-2 variants. Profiling relied on immunoSEQ multiplex PCR, and the TCRdb table lists in-frame clones only, not all of them. The repertoire holds about 480,000 clones, with roughly nine tenths as singletons. The treatment was: some 19 received Ad26.COV2.S at low or high dose, single or two shots; several received placebo; per-sample allocation not given. Sampling happened 63 days after the first vaccine or placebo injection. Notes on this clone: Other DNA sequences in the same sample also yield this CDR3.

V lost 1 base, J lost 6 bases, and 7 bases lay in between. Germline CDR1 and CDR2: SQVTM and ANQGSEA. CDR3 length: 11 amino acids. The TCR sequence derives from a person between 18 and 59 years old who received the Ad26.COV2.S COVID-19 vaccine or a placebo. This chain joins TRBV29-1 and TRBJ2-7, with unresolved D. The sequences come from peripheral blood, collected in a trial of Ad26.COV2.S vaccine versus placebo. The CDR3 bases are TGCAGCGTTGAAGGGGGTGCCGAGCAGTACTTC. Protein product: CSVEGGAEQYF.